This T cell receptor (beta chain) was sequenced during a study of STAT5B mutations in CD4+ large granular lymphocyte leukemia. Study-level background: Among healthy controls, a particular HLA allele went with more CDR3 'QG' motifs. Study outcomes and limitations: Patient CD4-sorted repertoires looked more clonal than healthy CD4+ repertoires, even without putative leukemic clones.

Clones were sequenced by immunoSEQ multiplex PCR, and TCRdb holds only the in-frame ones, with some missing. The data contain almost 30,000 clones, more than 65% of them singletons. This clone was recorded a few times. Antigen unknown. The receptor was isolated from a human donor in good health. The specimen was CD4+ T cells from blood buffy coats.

CDR3 sequence (DNA): TGTGCCAGCAGCAGAGGTGGCCCGAACACTGAAGCTTTCTTT. Its protein is CASSRGGPNTEAFF. This rearrangement joins TRBV7-9 to TRBJ1-1; D not certain. Germline-derived CDR1 and CDR2 are SEHNR and FQNEAQ (reference sequence). This CDR3 spans 14 amino acids. Trimming cost V 5 bases and J 1 base, with 11 bases left between them.